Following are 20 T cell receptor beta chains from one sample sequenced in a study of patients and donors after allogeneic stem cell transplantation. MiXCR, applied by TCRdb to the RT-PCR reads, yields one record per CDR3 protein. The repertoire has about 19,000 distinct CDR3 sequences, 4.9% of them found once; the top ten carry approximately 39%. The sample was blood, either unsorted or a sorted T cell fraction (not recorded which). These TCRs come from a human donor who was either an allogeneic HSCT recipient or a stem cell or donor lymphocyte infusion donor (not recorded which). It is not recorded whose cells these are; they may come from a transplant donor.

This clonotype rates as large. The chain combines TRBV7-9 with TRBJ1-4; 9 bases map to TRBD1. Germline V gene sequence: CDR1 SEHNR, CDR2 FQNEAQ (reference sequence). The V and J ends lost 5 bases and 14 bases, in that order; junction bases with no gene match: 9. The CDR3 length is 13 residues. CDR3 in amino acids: CASSAGQGPVLFF. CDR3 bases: TGTGCCAGCAGCGCCGGACAGGGGCCTGTTCTGTTTTTT.

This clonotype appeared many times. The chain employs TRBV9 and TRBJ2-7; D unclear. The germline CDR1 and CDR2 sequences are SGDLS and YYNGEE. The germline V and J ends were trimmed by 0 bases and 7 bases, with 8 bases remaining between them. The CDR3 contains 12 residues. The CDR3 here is CASSVVGGEQYF. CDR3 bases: TGTGCCAGCAGCGTAGTGGGTGGGGAGCAGTACTTC.

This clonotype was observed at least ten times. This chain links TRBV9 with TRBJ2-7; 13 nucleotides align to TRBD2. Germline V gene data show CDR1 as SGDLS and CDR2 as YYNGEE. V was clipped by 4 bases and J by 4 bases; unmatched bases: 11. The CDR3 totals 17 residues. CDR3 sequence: CASSKGLAGEGPYEQYF. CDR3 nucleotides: TGTGCCAGCAGCAAAGGACTAGCGGGAGAGGGACCATACGAGCAGTACTTC.

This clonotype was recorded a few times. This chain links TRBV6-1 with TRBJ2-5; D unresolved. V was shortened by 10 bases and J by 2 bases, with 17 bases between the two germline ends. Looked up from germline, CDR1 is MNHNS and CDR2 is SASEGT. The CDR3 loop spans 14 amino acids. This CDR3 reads CATRTSRWQETQYF. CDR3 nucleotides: TGTGCCACCAGGACCAGTCGTTGGCAAGAGACCCAGTACTTC.

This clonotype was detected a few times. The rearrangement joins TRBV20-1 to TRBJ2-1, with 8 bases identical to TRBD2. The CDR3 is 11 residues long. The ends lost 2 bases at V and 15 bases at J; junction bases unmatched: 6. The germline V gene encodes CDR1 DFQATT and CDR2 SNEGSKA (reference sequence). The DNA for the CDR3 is TGCAGTGCTAGATCGGGACTAGATCCGTTCTTC. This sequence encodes CSARSGLDPFF.

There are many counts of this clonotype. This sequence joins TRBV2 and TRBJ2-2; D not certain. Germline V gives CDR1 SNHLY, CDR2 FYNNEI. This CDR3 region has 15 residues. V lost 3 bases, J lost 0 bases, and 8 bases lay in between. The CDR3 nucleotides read TGTGCCAGCAGTGATCGGACCGCGAACACCGGGGAGCTGTTTTTT. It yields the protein CASSDRTANTGELFF. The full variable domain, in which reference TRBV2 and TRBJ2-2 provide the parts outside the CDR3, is EPEVTQTPSHQVTQMGQEVILRCVPISNHLYFYWYRQILGQKVEFLVSFYNNEISEKSEIFDDQFSVERPDGSNFTLKIRSTKLEDSAMYFCASSDRTANTGELFFGEGSRLTVL.

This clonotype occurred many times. CDR3 DNA: TGTGCCAGCAGCTTCGTCCTAGGCAGATGGGAGCAGTTCTTC. Protein: CASSFVLGRWEQFF. The chain joins TRBV5-8 to TRBJ2-1, with D unclear. Germline V gene lookup returns CDR1 SGHTS and CDR2 YDEGEE. Trimming removed 2 bases at V and 10 bases at J, with 16 bases between. The CDR3 runs 14 residues.

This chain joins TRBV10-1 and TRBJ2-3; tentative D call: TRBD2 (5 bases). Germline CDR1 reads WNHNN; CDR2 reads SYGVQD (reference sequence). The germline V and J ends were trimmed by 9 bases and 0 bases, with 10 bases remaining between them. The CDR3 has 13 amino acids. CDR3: CARAAGSTDTQYF. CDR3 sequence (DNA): TGCGCCAGGGCCGCGGGCAGCACAGATACGCAGTATTTT.

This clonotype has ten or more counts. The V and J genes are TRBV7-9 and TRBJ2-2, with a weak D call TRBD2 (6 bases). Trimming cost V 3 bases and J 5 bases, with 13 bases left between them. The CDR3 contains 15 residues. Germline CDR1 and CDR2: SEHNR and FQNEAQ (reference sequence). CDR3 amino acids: CASSFAGTATGELFF. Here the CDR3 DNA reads TGTGCCAGCAGCTTCGCCGGGACTGCGACCGGGGAGCTGTTTTTT.

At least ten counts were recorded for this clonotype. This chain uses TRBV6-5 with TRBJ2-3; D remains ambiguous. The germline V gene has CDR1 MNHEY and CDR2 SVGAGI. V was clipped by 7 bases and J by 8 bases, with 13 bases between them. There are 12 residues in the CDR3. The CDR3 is CASTSRRSTQYF. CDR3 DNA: TGTGCCAGCACCTCCAGAAGGAGTACGCAGTATTTT.

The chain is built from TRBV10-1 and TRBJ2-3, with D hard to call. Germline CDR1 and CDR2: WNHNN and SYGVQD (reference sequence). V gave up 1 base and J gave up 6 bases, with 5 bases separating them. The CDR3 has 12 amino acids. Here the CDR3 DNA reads TGCGCCAGCAGTGAGTATCGGGATACGCAGTATTTT. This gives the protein CASSEYRDTQYF.

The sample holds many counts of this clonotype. The CDR3 DNA reads TGTGCCAGCAGTTTTCGACAGGGCCGGGAGGCTTTCTTT. Protein product: CASSFRQGREAFF. The rearrangement uses TRBV28 and TRBJ1-1, with 7 bases identical to TRBD1. The germline gives CDR1 MDHEN, CDR2 SYDVKM. Trimming at V came to 3 bases and at J to 11 bases, leaving 9 bases not matched to a gene. This CDR3 has 13 amino acids.

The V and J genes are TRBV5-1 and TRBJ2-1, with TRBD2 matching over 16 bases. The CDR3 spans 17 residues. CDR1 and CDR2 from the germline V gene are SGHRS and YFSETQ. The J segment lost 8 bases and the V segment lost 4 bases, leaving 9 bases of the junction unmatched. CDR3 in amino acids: CASSKGLAGGPLDEQFF. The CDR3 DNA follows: TGCGCCAGCAGCAAGGGACTAGCGGGGGGGCCTTTGGATGAGCAGTTCTTC.

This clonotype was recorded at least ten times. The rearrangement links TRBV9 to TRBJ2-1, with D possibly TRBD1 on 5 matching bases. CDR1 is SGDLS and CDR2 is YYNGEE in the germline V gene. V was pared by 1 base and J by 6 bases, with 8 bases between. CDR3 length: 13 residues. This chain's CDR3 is CASSVTDSNEQFF. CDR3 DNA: TGTGCCAGCAGCGTAACCGACAGCAATGAGCAGTTCTTC.

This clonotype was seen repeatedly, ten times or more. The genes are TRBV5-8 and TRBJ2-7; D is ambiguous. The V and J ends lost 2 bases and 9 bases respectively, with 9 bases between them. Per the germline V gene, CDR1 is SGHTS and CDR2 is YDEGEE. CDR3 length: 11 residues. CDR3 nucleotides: TGTGCCAGCAGCTTCTTCCGAAGGCAGTACTTC. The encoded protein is CASSFFRRQYF.

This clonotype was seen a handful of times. CDR3 amino acids: CASSQEDAGRASYNEQFF. The CDR3 DNA reads TGTGCCAGCAGCCAAGAAGACGCCGGGCGGGCCTCCTACAATGAGCAGTTCTTC. The chain has TRBV3-1 and TRBJ2-1; a possible D gene is TRBD2 (5 bases). Looked up from germline, CDR1 is LGHDT and CDR2 is YNNKEL (reference sequence). Trimming shortened V by 0 bases and J by 0 bases, and 15 bases separated the two germline ends. This CDR3 is 18 amino acids long.

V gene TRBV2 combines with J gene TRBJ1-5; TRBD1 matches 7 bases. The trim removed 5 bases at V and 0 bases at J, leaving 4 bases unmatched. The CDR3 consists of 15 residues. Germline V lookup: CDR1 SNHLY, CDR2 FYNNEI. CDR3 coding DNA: TGTGCCAGCAGTCCCAGGGGGAATAGCAATCAGCCCCAGCATTTT. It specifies CASSPRGNSNQPQHF.

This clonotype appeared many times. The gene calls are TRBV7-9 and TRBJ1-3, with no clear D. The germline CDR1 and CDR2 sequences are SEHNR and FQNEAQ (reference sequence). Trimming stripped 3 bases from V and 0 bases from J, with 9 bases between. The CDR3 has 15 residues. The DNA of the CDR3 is TGTGCCAGCAGCTTCAATGACGCCTCTGGAAACACCATATATTTT. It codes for CASSFNDASGNTIYF.

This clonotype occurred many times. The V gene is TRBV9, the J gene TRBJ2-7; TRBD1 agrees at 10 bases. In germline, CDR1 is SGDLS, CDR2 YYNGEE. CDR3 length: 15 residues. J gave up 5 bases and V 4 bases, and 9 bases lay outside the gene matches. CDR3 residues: CASSSSTGGVNEQYF. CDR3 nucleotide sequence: TGTGCCAGCAGCTCGTCGACAGGGGGCGTGAACGAGCAGTACTTC.

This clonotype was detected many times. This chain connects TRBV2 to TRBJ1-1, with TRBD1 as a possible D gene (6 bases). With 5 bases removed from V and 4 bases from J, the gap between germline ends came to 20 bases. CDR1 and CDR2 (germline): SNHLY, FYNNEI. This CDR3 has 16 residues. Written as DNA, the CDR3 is TGTGCCAGCAGTATCAGGCCTTCGAGGGGGGGCACTGAAGCTTTCTTT. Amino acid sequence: CASSIRPSRGGTEAFF.